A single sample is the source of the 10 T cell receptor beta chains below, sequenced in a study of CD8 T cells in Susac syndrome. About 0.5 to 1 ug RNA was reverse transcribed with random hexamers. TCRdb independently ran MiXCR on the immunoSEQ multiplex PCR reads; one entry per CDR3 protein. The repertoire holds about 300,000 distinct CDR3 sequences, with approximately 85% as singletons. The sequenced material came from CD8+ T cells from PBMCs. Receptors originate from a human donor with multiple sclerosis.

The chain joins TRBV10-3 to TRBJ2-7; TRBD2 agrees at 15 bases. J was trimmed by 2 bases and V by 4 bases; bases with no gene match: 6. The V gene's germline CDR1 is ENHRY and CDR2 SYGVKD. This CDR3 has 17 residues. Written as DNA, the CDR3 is TGTGCCATCAGTGTGGGACTAGCGGGAGGACGCGCCTACGAGCAGTACTTC. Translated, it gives CAISVGLAGGRAYEQYF.

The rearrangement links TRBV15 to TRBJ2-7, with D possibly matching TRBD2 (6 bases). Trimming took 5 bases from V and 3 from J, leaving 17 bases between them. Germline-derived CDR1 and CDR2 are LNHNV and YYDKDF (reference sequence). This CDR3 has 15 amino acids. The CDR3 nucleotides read TGTGCCACCAGCGGATTACCGGGACTGAGCTACGAGCAGTACTTC. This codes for CATSGLPGLSYEQYF.

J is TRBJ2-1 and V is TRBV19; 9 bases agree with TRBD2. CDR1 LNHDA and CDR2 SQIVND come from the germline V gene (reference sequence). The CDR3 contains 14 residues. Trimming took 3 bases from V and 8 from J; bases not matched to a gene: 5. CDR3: CASSMAGGPDEQFF. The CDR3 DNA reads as TGTGCCAGTAGTATGGCGGGAGGGCCAGATGAGCAGTTCTTC. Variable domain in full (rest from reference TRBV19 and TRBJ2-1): DGGITQSPKYLFRKEGQNVTLSCEQNLNHDAMYWYRQDPGQGLRLIYYSQIVNDFQKGDIAEGYSVSREKKESFPLTVTSAQKNPTAFYLCASSMAGGPDEQFFGPGTRLTVL.

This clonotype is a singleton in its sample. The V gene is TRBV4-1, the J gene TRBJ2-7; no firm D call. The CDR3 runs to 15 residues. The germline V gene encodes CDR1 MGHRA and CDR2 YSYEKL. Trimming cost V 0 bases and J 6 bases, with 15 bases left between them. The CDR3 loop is CASSQDPTSRSEQYF. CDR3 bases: TGCGCCAGCAGCCAAGATCCTACGTCTCGAAGCGAGCAGTACTTC.

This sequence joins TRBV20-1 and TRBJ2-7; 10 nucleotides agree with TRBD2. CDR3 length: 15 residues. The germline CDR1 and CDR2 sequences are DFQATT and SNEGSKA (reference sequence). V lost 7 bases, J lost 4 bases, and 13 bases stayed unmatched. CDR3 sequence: CSGMGNLAGGYEQYF. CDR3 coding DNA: TGCAGTGGTATGGGTAACTTAGCGGGAGGTTACGAGCAGTACTTC.

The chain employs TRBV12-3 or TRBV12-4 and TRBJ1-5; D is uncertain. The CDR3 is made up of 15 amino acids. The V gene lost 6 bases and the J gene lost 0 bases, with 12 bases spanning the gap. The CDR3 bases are TGTGCCAGCAGCATGGACGGAAATAGCAATCAGCCCCAGCATTTT. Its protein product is CASSMDGNSNQPQHF.

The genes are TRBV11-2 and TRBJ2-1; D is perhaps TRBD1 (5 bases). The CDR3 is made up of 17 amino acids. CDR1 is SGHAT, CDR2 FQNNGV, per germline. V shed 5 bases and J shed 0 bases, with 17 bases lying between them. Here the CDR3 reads CASSPMGLRSSYNEQFF. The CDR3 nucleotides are TGTGCCAGCAGCCCAATGGGGCTAAGGAGCTCCTACAATGAGCAGTTCTTC. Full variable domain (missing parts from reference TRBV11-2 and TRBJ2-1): EAGVAQSPRYKIIEKRQSVAFWCNPISGHATLYWYQQILGQGPKLLIQFQNNGVVDDSQLPKDRFSAERLKGVDSTLKIQPAKLEDSAVYLCASSPMGLRSSYNEQFFGPGTRLTVL.

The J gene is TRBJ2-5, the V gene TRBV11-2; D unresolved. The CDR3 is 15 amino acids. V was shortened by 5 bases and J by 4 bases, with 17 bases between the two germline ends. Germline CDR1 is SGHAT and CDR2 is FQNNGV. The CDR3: CASSHPLDLGETQYF. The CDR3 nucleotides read TGTGCCAGCAGCCATCCCCTAGACCTGGGAGAGACCCAGTACTTC.

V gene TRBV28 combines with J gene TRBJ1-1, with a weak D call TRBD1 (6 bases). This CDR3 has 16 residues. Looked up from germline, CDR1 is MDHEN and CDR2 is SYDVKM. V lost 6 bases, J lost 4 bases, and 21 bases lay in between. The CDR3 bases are TGTGCCAGCAGCCCTAGTTTCGGGGGCGAGGCCACTGAAGCTTTCTTT. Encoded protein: CASSPSFGGEATEAFF.

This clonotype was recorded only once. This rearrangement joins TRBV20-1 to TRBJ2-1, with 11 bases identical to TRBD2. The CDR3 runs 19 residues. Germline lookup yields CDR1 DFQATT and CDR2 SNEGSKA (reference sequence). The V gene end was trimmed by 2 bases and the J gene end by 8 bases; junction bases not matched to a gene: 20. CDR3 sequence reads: CSARPPPSTSGTFPHEQFF. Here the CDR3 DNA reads TGCAGTGCTAGACCCCCACCTTCGACTAGCGGGACATTTCCGCATGAGCAGTTCTTC.